This T cell receptor (beta chain) was captured in a study of T-cell memory formation after mild COVID-19. Study-wide results and limits: Later expanders leaned CD4+, whereas clones that contracted between day 15 and 85 were balanced CD4/CD8.

TCRdb recomputed calls from the 5' RACE reads with MiXCR, one row per CDR3 protein. The sample contains 200,000 to 250,000 distinct CDR3 sequences, more than 8% of which appear only once. The CDR3 is 14 residues long. Germline CDR1 reads MNHEY; CDR2 reads SVGAGI. Trimming took off 6 bases at V and 1 base at J, with 12 bases between the two ends. Concerning this clonotype itself: No antigen is known for it.

The V and J genes are TRBV6-5 and TRBJ2-5; D possibly corresponds to TRBD2 (7 bases). What was sequenced was PBMCs or a T cell subset sorted from them (not recorded which). This receptor was obtained from a man younger than 35 who had mild COVID-19 (a few samples of this study predate the infection). Cell type and time point are not known. This chain's CDR3 is CASRKRGGQETQYF. CDR3 DNA: TGTGCCAGCAGGAAGAGGGGGGGCCAAGAGACCCAGTACTTC.